This TCR beta chain comes out of a study of shared T cell receptors in the human thymus. Germline V lookup: CDR1 SNHLY, CDR2 FYNNEI. The CDR3 runs 12 residues. With 7 bases removed from V and 1 base from J, the gap between germline ends came to 8 bases. Assay: immunoSEQ multiplex PCR; the TCRdb copy retains only in-frame clones and omits some. The sample carries about 380,000 clones, over 90% recorded once. The origin of this receptor is a human donor. The chain recombines TRBV2 with TRBJ2-7, with D unresolved. Sequencing was carried out using thymocytes. CDR3 in amino acids: CASMWISYEQYF. The CDR3 DNA reads TGTGCCAGCATGTGGATTTCCTACGAGCAGTACTTC. The whole variable domain, filled in from reference TRBV2 and TRBJ2-7, reads EPEVTQTPSHQVTQMGQEVILRCVPISNHLYFYWYRQILGQKVEFLVSFYNNEISEKSEIFDDQFSVERPDGSNFTLKIRSTKLEDSAMYFCASMWISYEQYFGPGTRLTVT.